The source of this TCR beta chain is a study of OX40 agonist ivuxolimab in advanced cancers. Here immunoSEQ multiplex PCR was the method, and the copy in TCRdb shows in-frame clones only, minus some. The sample consists of over 100,000 clones, around 93% of them appearing once. This CDR3 spans 14 amino acids. V was cut by 4 bases and J by 0 bases, with 7 bases left in between. Germline assignment: CDR1 SNHLY and CDR2 FYNNEI. This clone has a handful of counts. Here the sequenced sample was CD4+ or CD8+ T cells sorted from blood, taken in a trial of the OX40 agonist ivuxolimab. The clonotype originates from an adult with an advanced solid tumor such as melanoma, head and neck, liver or kidney cancer. This rearrangement joins TRBV2 to TRBJ1-3; no clear D. CDR3 bases: TGTGCCAGCAGTGGCCCGCCCTCTGGAAACACCATATATTTT. Translating it yields CASSGPPSGNTIYF.